The TCR beta chain described here comes from a study of cytomegalovirus exposure and HLA in healthy donors. Study outcomes and limitations: TRBV6-2, TRBV6-3 and some other V segments were excluded as indistinguishable. Through in vitro validation, three CMV-associated chains were shown to be specific for CMV antigens. Later analysis placed DRB1 highest and HLA-C lowest in TCR association rates, which differed by HLA locus.

A note on this clone: Its antigen is currently unknown.

The length of the CDR3 is 13 residues. CDR1 is SGHTA, CDR2 FQGTGA, per germline. V lost 2 bases and J 6 bases, leaving 10 bases between the germline ends. The PCR contained 60 Vbeta and 13 Jbeta primers. Measured with immunoSEQ multiplex PCR; TCRdb has only the in-frame clones, and not every one. The sample carries approximately 170,000 clones, more than 65% recorded once. What was sequenced was PBMCs. The receptor was isolated from a male donor in good health and CMV-seronegative. This sequence joins TRBV7-3 and TRBJ2-5; the D gene is possibly TRBD1 (6 bases). CDR3 nucleotides: TGTGCCAGCAGCTTAGAGGGGGTGAAGACCCAGTACTTC. Protein product: CASSLEGVKTQYF.